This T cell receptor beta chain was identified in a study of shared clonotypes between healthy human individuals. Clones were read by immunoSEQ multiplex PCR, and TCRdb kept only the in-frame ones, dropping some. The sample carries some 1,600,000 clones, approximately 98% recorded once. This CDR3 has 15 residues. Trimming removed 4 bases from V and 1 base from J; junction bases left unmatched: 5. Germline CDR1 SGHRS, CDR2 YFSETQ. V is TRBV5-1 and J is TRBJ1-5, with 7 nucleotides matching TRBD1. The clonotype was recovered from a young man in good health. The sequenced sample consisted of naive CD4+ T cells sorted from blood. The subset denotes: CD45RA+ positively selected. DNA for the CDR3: TGCGCCAGCAGCCAGACGGGACAGAGCAATCAGCCCCAGCATTTT. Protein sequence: CASSQTGQSNQPQHF.